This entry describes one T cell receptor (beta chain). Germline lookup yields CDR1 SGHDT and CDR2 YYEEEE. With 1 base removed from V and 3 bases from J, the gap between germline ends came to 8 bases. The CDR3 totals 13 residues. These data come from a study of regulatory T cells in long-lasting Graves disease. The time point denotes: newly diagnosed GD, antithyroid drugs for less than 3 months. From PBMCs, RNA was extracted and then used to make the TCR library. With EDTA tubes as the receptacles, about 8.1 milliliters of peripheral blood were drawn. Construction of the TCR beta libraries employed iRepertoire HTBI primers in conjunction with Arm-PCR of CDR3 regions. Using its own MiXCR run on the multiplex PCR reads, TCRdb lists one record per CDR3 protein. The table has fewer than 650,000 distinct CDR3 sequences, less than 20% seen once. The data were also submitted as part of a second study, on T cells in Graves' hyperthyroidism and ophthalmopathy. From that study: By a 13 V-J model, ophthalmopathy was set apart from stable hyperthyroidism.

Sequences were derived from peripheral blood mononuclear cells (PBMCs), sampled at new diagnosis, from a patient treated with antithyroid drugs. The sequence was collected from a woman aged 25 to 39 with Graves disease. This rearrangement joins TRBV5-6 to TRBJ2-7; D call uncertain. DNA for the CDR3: TGTGCCAGCAGCTTGTCACACTTCTACGAGCAGTACTTC. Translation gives CASSLSHFYEQYF.